The present entry profiles one T cell receptor (beta chain) with its context. What antigen it recognizes has not been identified. The CDR3 carries no conserved terminal phenylalanine or tryptophan, so it likely arises from a read error. The sample belongs to a study of tumor and adjacent non-tumor tissue in lung cancer (dated by TCRdb to 2016 to 2019). Concerning the study at large: By cancer type, the cohort comprised eleven to twelve adenocarcinoma patients, a couple of squamous cell carcinoma patients and 1 small cell lung cancer patient. The roughly 15 enrolled patients, of whom around 10 were men and 5 were women, were aged roughly 31 to 80 years and were diagnosed with TNM stage I to III disease. TCRbeta CDR3 sequencing was performed on under 35 paired specimens, with one tumor sample and one normal lung sample collected per patient. Using bulk TCRbeta repertoires from approximately 15 lung cancer patients, the study set lung tumor tissue side by side with matched distant non-tumor lung tissue. A total of around 130,000,000 productive TCRbeta reads were generated by sequencing, corresponding to an average of around 3.8 million reads per sample. What the work shows at the level of the full study, not this receptor alone: A significantly larger cumulative share of the repertoire was made up by the top 100 clones in normal lung than in tumor tissue. Significantly higher TCR diversity (inverse Simpson) was observed in tumor tissue than in normal lung tissue (approximately 430 vs 150, P = 0.0075, Mann-Whitney U test). Only about 15 patients were included in the cohort, and the need for larger samples and more detailed clinical data was noted by the authors. The sequencing platform is not named in the methods, and unique molecular identifiers are not mentioned. Younger patients had significantly higher TCR diversity, and higher tumor TCR diversity was associated with shorter overall and disease-free survival. Because peripheral blood was not sequenced, the blood TCRbeta repertoires of the lung cancer patients in the study went unexamined.

RNA was isolated from bulk, unsorted tissue, and RNA quality was assessed with a NanoDrop ND-1000 and an Agilent 2100. The donors were newly diagnosed lung cancer patients admitted for thoracic surgery in China from August to November 2014 who had not received prior chemotherapy. Patients with previous radiotherapy or chemotherapy, or with another concurrent cancer, were excluded from the study. Pieces of surgical tissue measuring about 1-2.1 cm3 were kept in RNAlater solution and held at -80 degrees C until needed. The library was produced with multiplex PCR. The data were produced on an Illumina HiSeq 2500. TCRbeta libraries were constructed through three rounds of nested PCR with primers (Table S4) according to protocols adapted from ARM-PCR. PCR products of 200-500 bp were gel-excised and purified with the QIAquick gel extraction kit before sequencing. In the authors' own workflow: Reads were cleaned using Trimmomatic, were merged into complete CDR3 sequences using FLASH, and were assigned to V(D)J germline segments using MiTCR. Clonal diversity was calculated as the inverse Simpson's index using VDJtools. In-frame sequences lacking a premature stop codon were counted as productive reads. In-frame beta chains were kept once TCRdb had trimmed the public reads at Q25 with fastp and called clones with MiXCR. Rows merge per CDR3 protein into single entries with the most common DNA and genes. TCRdb, not the authors, supplied the V and J calls. Recorded for this sample are around 71,000 distinct CDR3 sequences; roughly two thirds of them occurred a single time. Of the sample, about 9.2% falls within the top ten clones.

The germline V gene yields MDHEN for CDR1 and SYDVKM for CDR2. The germline ends are 15 bases apart after V is trimmed by 6 bases and J by 0 bases. The CDR3 length is 15 residues, termini included. The retained sequence is limited to the CDR3, 45 bases, with the frame set at the first base. The specimen sequenced was lung tumor tissue. This clonotype originated in a woman between 40 and 50 years old with non-small cell lung cancer. The V and J genes are TRBV28 and TRBJ2-7; the D gene may be TRBD1 or TRBD2, since each aligns over 5 bases. CDR3 loop: CASSSGRSSSYEQYL. The bases are TGTGCCAGCAGCTCGGGACGGAGCAGCTCCTACGAGCAGTACCTC.